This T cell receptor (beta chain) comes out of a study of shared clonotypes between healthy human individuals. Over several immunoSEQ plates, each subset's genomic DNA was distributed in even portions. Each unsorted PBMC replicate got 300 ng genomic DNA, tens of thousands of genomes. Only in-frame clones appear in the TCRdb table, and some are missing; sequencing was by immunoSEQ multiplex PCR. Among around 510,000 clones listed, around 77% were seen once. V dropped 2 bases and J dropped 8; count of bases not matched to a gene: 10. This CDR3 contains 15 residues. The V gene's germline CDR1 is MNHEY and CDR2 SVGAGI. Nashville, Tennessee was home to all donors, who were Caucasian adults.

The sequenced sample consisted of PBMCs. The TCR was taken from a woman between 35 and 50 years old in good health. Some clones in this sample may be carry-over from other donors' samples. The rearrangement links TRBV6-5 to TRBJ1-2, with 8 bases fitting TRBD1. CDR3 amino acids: CASSYRGGTGRGYTF. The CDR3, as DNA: TGTGCCAGCAGTTACCGGGGGGGGACAGGAAGAGGCTACACCTTC.